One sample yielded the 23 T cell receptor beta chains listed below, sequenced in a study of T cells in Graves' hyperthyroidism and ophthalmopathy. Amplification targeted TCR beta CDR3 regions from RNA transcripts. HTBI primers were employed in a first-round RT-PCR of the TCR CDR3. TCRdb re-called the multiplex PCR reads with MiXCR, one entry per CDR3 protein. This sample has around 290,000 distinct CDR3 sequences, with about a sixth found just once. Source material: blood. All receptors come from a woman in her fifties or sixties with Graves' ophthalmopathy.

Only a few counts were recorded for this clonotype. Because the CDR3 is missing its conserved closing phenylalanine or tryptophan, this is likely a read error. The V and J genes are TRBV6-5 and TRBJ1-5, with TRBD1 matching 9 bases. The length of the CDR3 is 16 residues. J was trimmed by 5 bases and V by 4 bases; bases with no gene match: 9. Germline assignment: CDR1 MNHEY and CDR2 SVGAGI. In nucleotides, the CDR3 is TGTGCCAGCAGTTCCCGGGACAGGGTGGGGGATCAGCCCCAGCATCTT. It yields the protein CASSSRDRVGDQPQHL.

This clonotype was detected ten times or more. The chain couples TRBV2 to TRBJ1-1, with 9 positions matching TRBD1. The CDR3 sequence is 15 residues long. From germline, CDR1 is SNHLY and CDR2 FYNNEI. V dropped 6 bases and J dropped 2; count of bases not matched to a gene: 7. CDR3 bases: TGTGCCAGCAGGAGGGACAGGGCACATAACACTGAAGCTTTCTTT. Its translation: CASRRDRAHNTEAFF.

CDR3 sequence (DNA): TGCAGTGCTCAGACAGCATCAAGCTCCTATAATTCACCCCTCCACTTT. It is translated as CSAQTASSSYNSPLHF. The gene calls are TRBV20-1 and TRBJ1-6; maybe TRBD1 (5 bases). The V gene lost 5 bases and the J gene lost 0 bases, with 14 bases spanning the gap. The germline gives CDR1 DFQATT, CDR2 SNEGSKA (reference sequence). This CDR3 comprises 16 residues.

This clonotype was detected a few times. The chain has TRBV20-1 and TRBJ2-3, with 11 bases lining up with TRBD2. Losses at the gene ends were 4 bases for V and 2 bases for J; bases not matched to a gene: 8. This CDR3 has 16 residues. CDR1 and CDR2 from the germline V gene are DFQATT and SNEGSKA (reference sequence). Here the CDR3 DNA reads TGCAGTGCTACCGCTACGACTAGCGGGGTCACAGATACGCAGTATTTT. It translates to CSATATTSGVTDTQYF.

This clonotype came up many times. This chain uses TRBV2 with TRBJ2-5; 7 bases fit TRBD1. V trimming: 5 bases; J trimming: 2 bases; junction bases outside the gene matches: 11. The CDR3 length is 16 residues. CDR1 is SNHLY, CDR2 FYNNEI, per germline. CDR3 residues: CASSRLRDSYQETQYF. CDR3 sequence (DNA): TGTGCCAGCAGTAGGCTCCGGGACAGCTATCAAGAGACCCAGTACTTC.

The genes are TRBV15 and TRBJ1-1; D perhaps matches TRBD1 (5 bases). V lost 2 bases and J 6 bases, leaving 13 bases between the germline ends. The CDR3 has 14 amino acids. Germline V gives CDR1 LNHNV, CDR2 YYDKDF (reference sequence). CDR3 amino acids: CATSRQLGGSEAFF. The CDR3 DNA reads TGTGCCACCAGCAGACAACTCGGGGGATCTGAAGCTTTCTTT.

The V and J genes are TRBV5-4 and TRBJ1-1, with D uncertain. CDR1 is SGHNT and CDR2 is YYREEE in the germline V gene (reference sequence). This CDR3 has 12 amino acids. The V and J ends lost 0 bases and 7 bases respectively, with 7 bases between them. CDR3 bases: TGTGCCAGCAGCTTGGATAGGAATGAAGCTTTCTTT. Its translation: CASSLDRNEAFF.

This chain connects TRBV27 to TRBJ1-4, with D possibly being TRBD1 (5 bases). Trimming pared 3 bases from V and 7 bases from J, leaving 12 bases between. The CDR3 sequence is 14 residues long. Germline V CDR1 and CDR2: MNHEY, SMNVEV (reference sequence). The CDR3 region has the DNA TGTGCCAGCAGTTTGAGGAGGGACCGTGAAAAACTGTTTTTT. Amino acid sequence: CASSLRRDREKLFF. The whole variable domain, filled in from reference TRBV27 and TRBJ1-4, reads EAQVTQNPRYLITVTGKKLTVTCSQNMNHEYMSWYRQDPGLGLRQIYYSMNVEVTDKGDVPEGYKVSRKEKRNFPLILESPSPNQTSLYFCASSLRRDREKLFFGSGTQLSVL.

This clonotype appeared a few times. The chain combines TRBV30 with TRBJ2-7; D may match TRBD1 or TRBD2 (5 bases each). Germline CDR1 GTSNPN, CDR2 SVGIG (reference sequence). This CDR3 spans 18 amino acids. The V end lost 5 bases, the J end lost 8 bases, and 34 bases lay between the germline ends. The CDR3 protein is CAWGWTRGTKGAPGKQYF. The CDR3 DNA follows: TGTGCCTGGGGTTGGACAAGAGGCACTAAGGGTGCACCGGGGAAGCAGTACTTC.

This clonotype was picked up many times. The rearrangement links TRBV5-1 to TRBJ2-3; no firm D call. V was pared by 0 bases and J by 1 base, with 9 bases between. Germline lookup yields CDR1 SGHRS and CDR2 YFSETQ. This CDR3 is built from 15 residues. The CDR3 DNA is TGCGCCAGCAGCTTGGGGAATGGAGGCACAGATACGCAGTATTTT. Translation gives CASSLGNGGTDTQYF.

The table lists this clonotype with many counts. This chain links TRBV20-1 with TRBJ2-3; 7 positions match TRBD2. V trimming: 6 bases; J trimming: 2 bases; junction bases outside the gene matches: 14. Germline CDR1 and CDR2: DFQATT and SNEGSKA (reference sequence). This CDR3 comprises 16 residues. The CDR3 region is CSASSPERGNTDTQYF. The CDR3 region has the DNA TGCAGTGCCTCCTCCCCCGAGCGGGGCAACACAGATACGCAGTATTTT.

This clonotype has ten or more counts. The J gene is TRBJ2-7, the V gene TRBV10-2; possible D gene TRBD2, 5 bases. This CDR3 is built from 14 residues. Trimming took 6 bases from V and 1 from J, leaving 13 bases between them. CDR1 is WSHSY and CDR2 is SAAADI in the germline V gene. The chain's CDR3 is CASRPGRTSYEQYF. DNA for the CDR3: TGCGCCAGCAGACCCGGACGGACTTCCTACGAGCAGTACTTC.

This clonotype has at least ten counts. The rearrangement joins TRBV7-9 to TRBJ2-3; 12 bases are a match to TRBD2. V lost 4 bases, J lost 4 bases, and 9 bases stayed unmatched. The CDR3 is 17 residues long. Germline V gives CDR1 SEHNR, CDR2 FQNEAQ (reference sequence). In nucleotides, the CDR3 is TGTGCCAGCAGCTCCAGGATGACTAGCGGGGGCGCAGATACGCAGTATTTT. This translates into CASSSRMTSGGADTQYF.

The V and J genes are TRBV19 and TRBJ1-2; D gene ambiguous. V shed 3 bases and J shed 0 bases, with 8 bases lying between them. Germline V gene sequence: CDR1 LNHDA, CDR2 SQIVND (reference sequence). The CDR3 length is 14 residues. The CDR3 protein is CASSMGRPNYGYTF. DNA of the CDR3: TGTGCCAGTAGTATGGGCCGGCCTAACTATGGCTACACCTTC.

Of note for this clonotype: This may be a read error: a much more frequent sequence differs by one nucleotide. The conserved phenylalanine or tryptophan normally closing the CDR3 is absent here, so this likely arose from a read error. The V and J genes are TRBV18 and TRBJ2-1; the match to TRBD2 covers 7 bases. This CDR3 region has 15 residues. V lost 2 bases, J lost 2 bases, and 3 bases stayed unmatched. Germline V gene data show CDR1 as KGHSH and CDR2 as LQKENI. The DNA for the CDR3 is TGTGCCAGCTCACCAATACGGGGGGCCTACAATGAGCAGTTCCTC. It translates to CASSPIRGAYNEQFL.

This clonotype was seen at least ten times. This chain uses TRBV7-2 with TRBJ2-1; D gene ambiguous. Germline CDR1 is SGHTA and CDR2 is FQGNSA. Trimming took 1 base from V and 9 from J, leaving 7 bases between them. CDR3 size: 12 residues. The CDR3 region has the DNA TGTGCCAGCAGCTTAGTGGTGAGTGAGCAGTTCTTC. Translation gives CASSLVVSEQFF.

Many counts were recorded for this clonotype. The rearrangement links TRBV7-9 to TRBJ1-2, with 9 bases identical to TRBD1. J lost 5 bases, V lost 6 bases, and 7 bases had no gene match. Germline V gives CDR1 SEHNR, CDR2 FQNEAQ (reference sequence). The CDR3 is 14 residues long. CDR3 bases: TGTGCCAGCAGTCCCGGGACAGGGTATTATGGCTACACCTTC. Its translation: CASSPGTGYYGYTF.

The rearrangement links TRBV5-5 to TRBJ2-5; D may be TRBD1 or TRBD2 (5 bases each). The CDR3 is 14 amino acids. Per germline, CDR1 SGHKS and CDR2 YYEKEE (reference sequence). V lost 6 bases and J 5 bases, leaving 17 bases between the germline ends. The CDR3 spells CASNPYGGQETQYF. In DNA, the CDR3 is TGTGCCAGCAACCCCTATGGGGGTCAGGAGACCCAGTACTTC.

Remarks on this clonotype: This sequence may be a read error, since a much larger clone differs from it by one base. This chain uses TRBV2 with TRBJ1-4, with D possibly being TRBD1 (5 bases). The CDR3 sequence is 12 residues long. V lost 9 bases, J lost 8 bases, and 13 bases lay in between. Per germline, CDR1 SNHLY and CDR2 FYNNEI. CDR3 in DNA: TGTGCCAGAAACGGGGGTTACGAAAAACTGTTTTTT. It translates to CARNGGYEKLFF.

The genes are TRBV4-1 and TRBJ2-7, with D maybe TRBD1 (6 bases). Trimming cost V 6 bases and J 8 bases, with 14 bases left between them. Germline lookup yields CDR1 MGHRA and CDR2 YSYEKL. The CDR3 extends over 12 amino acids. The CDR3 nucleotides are TGCGCCAGCAGTCTGCAAGGGGGTAAGCAGTACTTC. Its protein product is CASSLQGGKQYF.

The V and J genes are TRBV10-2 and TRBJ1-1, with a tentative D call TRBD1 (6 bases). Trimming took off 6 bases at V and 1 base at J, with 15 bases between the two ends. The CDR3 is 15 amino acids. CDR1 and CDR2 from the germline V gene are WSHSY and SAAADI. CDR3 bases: TGCGCCAGCAGGCAACAGGGTAGAGGGAACACTGAAGCTTTCTTT. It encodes CASRQQGRGNTEAFF.

The CDR3 loop is CSASAQPTDTQYF. The CDR3 nucleotides are TGCAGTGCTAGTGCACAGCCCACAGATACGCAGTATTTT. The rearrangement links TRBV20-1 to TRBJ2-3; D gene unclear. Germline V gene lookup returns CDR1 DFQATT and CDR2 SNEGSKA (reference sequence). CDR3 length: 13 residues. V lost 3 bases and J 2 bases, leaving 9 bases between the germline ends.

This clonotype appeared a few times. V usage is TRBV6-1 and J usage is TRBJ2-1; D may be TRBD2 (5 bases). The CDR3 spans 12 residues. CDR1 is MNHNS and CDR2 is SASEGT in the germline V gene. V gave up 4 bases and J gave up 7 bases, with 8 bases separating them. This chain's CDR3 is CASSVRLNEQFF. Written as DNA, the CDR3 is TGTGCCAGCAGTGTACGACTAAATGAGCAGTTCTTC.